The sequence of this TCR beta chain was determined in a study of spatial heterogeneity in lung cancer. TCRdb re-derived calls from the 5' RACE reads in MiXCR, one entry per CDR3 protein. There are approximately 29,000 distinct CDR3 sequences in the sample; approximately 8.4% occur only once, and roughly 35% lies in the top ten. In this sample, this clonotype turned up many times. Its cognate antigen is unknown. The study, taken as a whole, reports: In blood, ubiquitous expanded tumor TCRs appeared more at resection than follow-up.

The time point was: sample taken at primary tumor resection. Unsorted samples of tumor, nontumor lung or frozen PBMC had their whole RNA sequenced. V was cut by 0 bases and J by 4 bases, with 10 bases left in between. This CDR3 comprises 14 residues. Germline values: CDR1 SGHRS, CDR2 YFSETQ. The sample consisted of PBMCs, taken at surgery. This TCR was recovered from a female donor with early-stage non-small cell lung cancer. The chain is built from TRBV5-1 and TRBJ2-5; D call uncertain. The CDR3 nucleotides read TGCGCCAGCAGCTTGGGACAAACGGCAGAGACCCAGTACTTC. Translating it yields CASSLGQTAETQYF.